Presented here are 20 T cell receptor beta chains from one specimen sequenced in a study of neoadjuvant nivolumab and ipilimumab in lung cancer. Some clones are missing from TCRdb's copy, which holds only in-frame ones; the method was immunoSEQ multiplex PCR. The table lists 25,000 to 35,000 clones, approximately 83% of them singletons. Material: tumor tissue, obtained after neoadjuvant nivolumab, alone or with ipilimumab, at or shortly before surgery. Receptors originate from an adult with non-small cell lung cancer.

The chain recombines TRBV7-2 with TRBJ2-3; a weak D match, TRBD2 (6 bases). The germline V gene encodes CDR1 SGHTA and CDR2 FQGNSA. V was shortened by 5 bases and J by 2 bases, with 11 bases between the two germline ends. This CDR3 spans 14 amino acids. CDR3 coding DNA: TGTGCCAGCAGCCCGGACTACCTCACAGATACGCAGTATTTT. It yields the protein CASSPDYLTDTQYF.

This clone has just a few counts. The J gene is TRBJ1-2, the V gene TRBV11-2, with a weak D call TRBD1 (6 bases). The CDR3 has 15 residues. CDR1 and CDR2 from the germline V gene are SGHAT and FQNNGV. The V end was cut by 0 bases, the J end by 4 bases, with 12 bases between. The CDR3 region has the DNA TGTGCCAGCAGCTTAGAAGGGGGTCTGAGCTATGGCTACACCTTC. Protein product: CASSLEGGLSYGYTF.

This clone appeared a single time. The V and J genes are TRBV10-3 and TRBJ1-2; the match to TRBD1 covers 10 bases. The V gene end was trimmed by 4 bases and the J gene end by 4 bases; junction bases not matched to a gene: 0. The germline gives CDR1 ENHRY, CDR2 SYGVKD. This CDR3 has 13 residues. The CDR3 nucleotides are TGTGCCATCAGTGGGGACAGGGGCTATGGCTACACCTTC. It yields the protein CAISGDRGYGYTF.

V and J are TRBV5-1 and TRBJ2-7; TRBD1 might be the D (6 bases). The V gene lost 0 bases and the J gene lost 7 bases, with 20 bases spanning the gap. The CDR3 runs 16 residues. Per germline, CDR1 SGHRS and CDR2 YFSETQ. CDR3 in amino acids: CASSLGGPTLSGEQYF. CDR3 nucleotide sequence: TGCGCCAGCAGCTTGGGGGGGCCCACTCTCTCCGGGGAGCAGTACTTC.

This chain uses TRBV5-5 with TRBJ1-6; D may be TRBD1 (5 bases). The CDR3 extends over 15 amino acids. Germline values: CDR1 SGHKS, CDR2 YYEKEE (reference sequence). V dropped 2 bases and J dropped 5 bases, with 11 bases sitting between them. In nucleotides, the CDR3 is TGTGCCAGCAGCTTTTCTAAGACAGATAATTCACCCCTCCACTTT. This encodes CASSFSKTDNSPLHF.

The chain combines TRBV7-9 with TRBJ1-2; TRBD1 aligns across 7 bases. This CDR3 is 15 amino acids long. The germline gives CDR1 SEHNR, CDR2 FQNEAQ (reference sequence). Losses at the gene ends were 5 bases for V and 2 bases for J; bases not matched to a gene: 8. For the CDR3, the DNA is TGTGCCAGCAGCGTATACACAGGGGTCAACTATGGCTACACCTTC. Its protein is CASSVYTGVNYGYTF.

CDR3: CSVGQDYGYTF. In nucleotides, the CDR3 is TGCAGCGTCGGACAGGACTATGGCTACACCTTC. The genes are TRBV29-1 and TRBJ1-2; 7 bases align to TRBD1. Germline CDR1 SQVTM, CDR2 ANQGSEA. This CDR3 is built from 11 residues. Trimming removed 6 bases from V and 3 bases from J; junction bases left unmatched: 1.

This sequence joins TRBV5-1 and TRBJ2-6, with D perhaps TRBD2 (7 bases). In germline, CDR1 is SGHRS, CDR2 YFSETQ. Trimming cost V 7 bases and J 3 bases, with 17 bases left between them. This CDR3 spans 16 amino acids. The CDR3 here is CASRRWGGLGANVLTF. The CDR3 DNA reads TGCGCCAGCCGAAGGTGGGGGGGGCTTGGGGCCAACGTCCTGACTTTC. Based on the CDR3 plus reference TRBV5-1 and TRBJ2-6, the full variable domain is KAGVTQTPRYLIKTRGQQVTLSCSPISGHRSVSWYQQTPGQGLQFLFEYFSETQRNKGNFPGRFSGRQFSNSRSEMNVSTLELGDSALYLCASRRWGGLGANVLTFGAGSRLTVL.

The J gene is TRBJ2-1, the V gene TRBV11-1; 7 positions match TRBD2. J gave up 2 bases and V 5 bases, and 9 bases lay outside the gene matches. The germline gives CDR1 SGHAT, CDR2 FQDESV (reference sequence). The CDR3 runs 16 residues. The CDR3 spells CASSPPLSGTYNEQFF. CDR3 nucleotide sequence: TGTGCCAGCAGCCCCCCGCTGAGCGGGACCTACAATGAGCAGTTCTTC.

This clone was observed a single time. The genes are TRBV18 and TRBJ2-7; D remains unclear. Germline V gives CDR1 KGHSH, CDR2 LQKENI. V was trimmed by 4 bases and J by 3 bases, leaving 7 bases between them. CDR3 length: 12 residues. The DNA for the CDR3 is TGTGCCAGCTCACATGCAGACTACGAGCAGTACTTC. It translates to CASSHADYEQYF.

A remark on this clone: Within the sample, other DNA sequences also encode this same CDR3. V is TRBV19 and J is TRBJ2-7; no firm D call. CDR3 length equals 14 residues. V lost 1 base, J lost 4 bases, and 11 bases lay in between. Germline CDR1 and CDR2: LNHDA and SQIVND (reference sequence). The CDR3 reads CASSIGGPSYEQYF. The CDR3 nucleotides are TGTGCCAGTAGTATAGGCGGTCCGTCATACGAGCAGTACTTC.

J is TRBJ1-5 and V is TRBV5-1; TRBD1 matches 7 bases. The V gene's germline CDR1 is SGHRS and CDR2 YFSETQ. Germline trimming cut 2 bases from V and 6 bases from J; bases unmatched to any gene: 5. The CDR3 is 14 residues long. CDR3 bases: TGCGCCAGCAGCTTAGGGGCAGGGGGTCAGCCCCAGCATTTT. Translated: CASSLGAGGQPQHF.

This chain joins TRBV7-2 and TRBJ2-7; TRBD1 aligns across 7 bases. The CDR3 spans 14 residues. The V gene end was trimmed by 2 bases and the J gene end by 4 bases; junction bases not matched to a gene: 5. Per germline, CDR1 SGHTA and CDR2 FQGNSA. The CDR3 nucleotides read TGTGCCAGCAGCTTATTGGGACAGTCTTACGAGCAGTACTTC. Its protein is CASSLLGQSYEQYF.

The chain joins TRBV28 to TRBJ1-5, with unresolved D. The CDR3 is 13 residues long. V dropped 6 bases and J dropped 0 bases, with 6 bases sitting between them. Germline values: CDR1 MDHEN, CDR2 SYDVKM. The CDR3 protein is CASRINSNQPQHF. The CDR3 bases are TGTGCCAGCAGGATAAATAGCAATCAGCCCCAGCATTTT.

This chain joins TRBV29-1 and TRBJ2-5; TRBD1 matches 7 bases. From germline, CDR1 is SQVTM and CDR2 ANQGSEA. CDR3 size: 13 residues. With 5 bases clipped from V and 3 bases from J, the junction kept 6 bases outside the gene matches. Here the CDR3 reads CSVKDRLKETQYF. The CDR3 bases are TGCAGCGTTAAGGACAGGTTGAAAGAGACCCAGTACTTC.

This sequence joins TRBV19 and TRBJ1-5, with D perhaps TRBD1 (5 bases). This CDR3 region has 14 residues. V was shortened by 1 base and J by 5 bases, with 9 bases between the two germline ends. The germline CDR1 and CDR2 sequences are LNHDA and SQIVND (reference sequence). CDR3 sequence: CASSIGGGDQPQHF. Written as DNA, the CDR3 is TGTGCCAGTAGTATAGGGGGGGGAGATCAGCCCCAGCATTTT.

The chain has TRBV29-1 and TRBJ2-7; 10 nucleotides align to TRBD1. CDR3 length equals 14 residues. Germline CDR1 and CDR2: SQVTM and ANQGSEA. Trimming removed 6 bases from V and 6 bases from J; junction bases left unmatched: 11. The CDR3 region has the DNA TGCAGCGTGAATGACAGGGGGCTTCGGGGCGAGCAGTACTTC. This encodes CSVNDRGLRGEQYF.

The gene calls are TRBV27 and TRBJ2-7, with 7 bases aligning to TRBD2. This CDR3 has 13 residues. V lost 5 bases to trimming and J lost 4 bases; unmatched junction nucleotides: 5. Germline CDR1 reads MNHEY; CDR2 reads SMNVEV (reference sequence). CDR3: CASSPGGAYEQYF. In nucleotides, the CDR3 is TGTGCCAGCAGTCCGGGAGGAGCATACGAGCAGTACTTC.

The chain carries TRBV5-5 and TRBJ2-5, with 8 bases that match TRBD2. Germline trimming cut 0 bases from V and 5 bases from J; bases unmatched to any gene: 12. The CDR3 consists of 17 residues. Looked up from germline, CDR1 is SGHKS and CDR2 is YYEKEE (reference sequence). The CDR3 here is CASSLAPGGVLLETQYF. Written as DNA, the CDR3 is TGTGCCAGCAGCTTGGCCCCCGGGGGGGTTCTTCTGGAGACCCAGTACTTC.

The rearrangement joins TRBV2 to TRBJ2-1; 12 bases are shared with TRBD2. J lost 6 bases, V lost 8 bases, and 5 bases had no gene match. Germline V gives CDR1 SNHLY, CDR2 FYNNEI. CDR3 length equals 14 residues. The CDR3 here is CASHSTSGSNEQFF. The CDR3 DNA sequence: TGTGCCAGCCACTCGACTAGCGGGAGCAATGAGCAGTTCTTC.